The present TCR beta chain was sequenced within a study of cytomegalovirus exposure and HLA in healthy donors. The study's findings and limits: The tendency of first-cohort TCR clusters to co-occur in the 130 or so validation repertoires was identified by a subsequent analysis. Overall, approximately 150 TCR beta chains were annotated as cytomegalovirus-associated. Specificity of a few CMV-associated chains for CMV antigens was verified in vitro.

Details on this clone: The antigen remains unidentified.

The donors belonged to the approximately 120-subject validation cohort, separate from the roughly 700-subject first cohort. CDR1 is MNHEY, CDR2 SMNVEV, per germline (reference sequence). The length of the CDR3 is 15 residues. Trimming took 5 bases from V and 4 from J; bases not matched to a gene: 9. The repertoire was sequenced with immunoSEQ multiplex PCR; TCRdb's copy has only in-frame clones and lacks some. The table includes under 100,000 clones, roughly 96% detected once. This TCR came from a woman aged 18-30 years in good health and CMV-seronegative. Source material: PBMCs. The V call is TRBV27, the J call TRBJ1-1, with TRBD1 matching 8 bases. The chain's CDR3 is CASSPRDRRGTEAFF. The CDR3 region has the DNA TGTGCCAGCAGTCCCCGGGACAGGAGGGGCACTGAAGCTTTCTTT.